The 9 T cell receptor beta chains below all came from one sample that was sequenced in a study of T cell responses to AZD1222 COVID-19 vaccine. Only in-frame clones appear in the TCRdb table, and some are missing; sequencing was by immunoSEQ multiplex PCR. The sample includes 100,000 to 140,000 clones, about 90% of them seen just once. The specimen was peripheral blood, collected 28 days after the second AZD1222 dose. These receptors were collected from an adult who received the AZD1222 COVID-19 vaccine.

This clone has just one count. The junction does not match germline at one end; this may be a read error. The chain carries TRBV3-1 (or the pseudogene TRBV3-2) and TRBJ2-5; D perhaps matches TRBD2 (5 bases). The CDR3 length is 13 residues. CDR1 is LGHDT and CDR2 is YNNKEL in the germline V gene (reference sequence). CDR3 in amino acids: CASNQGLQETQYF. The CDR3, as DNA: TGTGCCAGCAACCAAGGACTTCAAGAGACCCAGTACTTC.

The J gene is TRBJ2-3, the V gene TRBV3-1 (or the pseudogene TRBV3-2), with TRBD2 matching over 11 bases. There are 19 residues in the CDR3. Germline loops: CDR1 LGHDT, CDR2 YNNKEL (reference sequence). Unmatched junction bases numbered 8, after V lost 0 bases and J lost 0 bases. CDR3 nucleotide sequence: TGTGCCAGCAGCCAAGACAGTCTCAGGACTAGCGGGAGCACAGATACGCAGTATTTT. It yields the protein CASSQDSLRTSGSTDTQYF.

This clone has a single count. The chain links TRBV5-4 to TRBJ2-1; D tentatively reads TRBD1 or TRBD2 (5 bases each). CDR3 length: 11 amino acids. Trimming pared 4 bases from V and 10 bases from J, leaving 9 bases between. Germline values: CDR1 SGHNT, CDR2 YYREEE (reference sequence). Here the CDR3 reads CASSGTGEQFF. The CDR3 region has the DNA TGTGCCAGCAGCGGGACCGGAGAGCAGTTCTTC.

The chain's CDR3 is CASRTGPYGYTF. The CDR3 region has the DNA TGTGCCAGCCGGACAGGACCCTATGGCTACACCTTC. The chain combines TRBV19 with TRBJ1-2, with TRBD1 matching 7 bases. Per germline, CDR1 LNHDA and CDR2 SQIVND (reference sequence). The trim removed 9 bases at V and 4 bases at J, leaving 5 bases unmatched. This CDR3 is built from 12 residues.

The chain employs TRBV19 and TRBJ1-1; TRBD1 is a possible D gene (6 bases). In germline, CDR1 is LNHDA, CDR2 SQIVND (reference sequence). The CDR3 covers 13 residues. V was cut by 4 bases and J by 7 bases, with 13 bases left in between. The CDR3 sequence is CASSKGGKDEAFF. DNA of the CDR3: TGTGCCAGTAGTAAAGGGGGGAAGGATGAAGCTTTCTTT.

The genes are TRBV15 and TRBJ2-7; D tentatively reads TRBD1 or TRBD2 (7 bases each). The CDR3 extends over 15 amino acids. V was pared by 3 bases and J by 2 bases, with 14 bases between. CDR1 LNHNV and CDR2 YYDKDF come from the germline V gene (reference sequence). For the CDR3, the DNA is TGTGCCACCAGCAGCAGGGGGACTATACCCTACGAGCAGTACTTC. It codes for CATSSRGTIPYEQYF.

The chain couples TRBV10-3 to TRBJ1-5, with D possibly TRBD1 on 5 matching bases. Looked up from germline, CDR1 is ENHRY and CDR2 is SYGVKD. The CDR3 length is 13 residues. Trimming cost V 3 bases and J 9 bases, with 12 bases left between them. Here the CDR3 DNA reads TGTGCCATCAGTGATGGGGGGACGGCGCCCCAGCATTTT. The encoded protein is CAISDGGTAPQHF.

V usage is TRBV14 and J usage is TRBJ1-2, with D perhaps matching TRBD1 (6 bases). Trimming took 1 base from V and 2 from J, leaving 14 bases between them. The CDR3 spans 16 residues. The germline V gene encodes CDR1 SGHDN and CDR2 FVKESK. CDR3 residues: CASSQGTGWANYGYTF. CDR3 nucleotides: TGTGCCAGCAGCCAAGGAACAGGGTGGGCCAACTATGGCTACACCTTC.

V and J are TRBV28 and TRBJ2-1; maybe TRBD2 (6 bases). The length of the CDR3 is 16 residues. Germline V CDR1 and CDR2: MDHEN, SYDVKM. Trimming pared 2 bases from V and 0 bases from J, leaving 11 bases between. Here the CDR3 reads CASSLSGGSSYNEQFF. Here the CDR3 DNA reads TGTGCCAGCAGTTTAAGTGGGGGGAGCTCCTACAATGAGCAGTTCTTC.